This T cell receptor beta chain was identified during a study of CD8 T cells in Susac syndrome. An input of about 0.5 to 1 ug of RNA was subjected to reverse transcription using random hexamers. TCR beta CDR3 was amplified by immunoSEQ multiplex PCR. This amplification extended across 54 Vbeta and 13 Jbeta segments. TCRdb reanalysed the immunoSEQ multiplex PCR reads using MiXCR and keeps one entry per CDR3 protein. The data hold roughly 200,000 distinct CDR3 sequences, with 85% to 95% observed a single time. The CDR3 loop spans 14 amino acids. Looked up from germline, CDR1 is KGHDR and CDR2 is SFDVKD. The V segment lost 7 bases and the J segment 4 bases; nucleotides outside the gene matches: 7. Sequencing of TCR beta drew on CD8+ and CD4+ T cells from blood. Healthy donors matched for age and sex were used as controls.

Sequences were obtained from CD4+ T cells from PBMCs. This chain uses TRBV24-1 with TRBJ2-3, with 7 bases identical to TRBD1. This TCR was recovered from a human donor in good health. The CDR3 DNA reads TGTGCCACCAGCCCAGGGGGACCGGCAGATACGCAGTATTTT. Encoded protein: CATSPGGPADTQYF.